The 29 T cell receptor beta chains below all came from one sample that was sequenced in a study of human T cells and chemical hapten exposure. It was the library that attached unique molecular identifiers to individual cDNA molecules. Each CDR3 protein is one row after TCRdb ran MiXCR on the reads. The sample contains some 2,500 distinct CDR3 sequences, roughly 40% of which appear only once. Treatment here: therapeutic diphenylcyclopropenone sensitization with weekly scalp DPC. Sequences were derived from whole blood, sampled before DPC sensitization or 2, 6, or about 24 weeks after (not recorded which). Source of these receptors: an adult with alopecia areata. Some clones in this sample may be carry-over from other donors' samples. This table probably holds off-target reads from a library built for another chain.

The chain has TRBV28 and TRBJ2-2; D not certain. Per germline, CDR1 MDHEN and CDR2 SYDVKM. The CDR3 loop spans 13 amino acids. V lost 11 bases, J lost 4 bases, and 14 bases lay in between. The CDR3 bases are TGTGCCGCGTTGGGCGTTCGCACCGGGGAGCTGTTTTTT. Its translation: CAALGVRTGELFF. Based on the CDR3 plus reference TRBV28 and TRBJ2-2, the full variable domain is DVKVTQSSRYLVKRTGEKVFLECVQDMDHENMFWYRQDPGLGLRLIYFSYDVKMKEKGDIPEGYSVSREKKERFSLILESASTNQTSMYLCAALGVRTGELFFGEGSRLTVL.

The chain links TRBV6-1 to TRBJ2-3, with a weak D call TRBD1 (5 bases). The CDR3 is made up of 16 amino acids. The V and J ends lost 2 bases and 1 base respectively, with 13 bases between them. Looked up from germline, CDR1 is MNHNS and CDR2 is SASEGT. This chain's CDR3 is CASSESRGDGTDTQYF. The DNA of the CDR3 is TGTGCCAGCAGTGAATCAAGGGGTGATGGCACAGATACGCAGTATTTT.

There are a few counts of this clonotype. The chain employs TRBV7-2 and TRBJ2-6; D unclear. CDR1 is SGHTA, CDR2 FQGNSA, per germline. This CDR3 spans 15 amino acids. V was clipped by 2 bases and J by 0 bases, with 5 bases between them. CDR3 residues: CASSLRSSGANVLTF. CDR3 coding DNA: TGTGCCAGCAGCTTAAGGAGCTCTGGGGCCAACGTCCTGACTTTC. Full variable domain (missing parts from reference TRBV7-2 and TRBJ2-6): GAGVSQSPSNKVTEKGKDVELRCDPISGHTALYWYRQSLGQGLEFLIYFQGNSAPDKSGLPSDRFSAERTGGSVSTLTIQRTQQEDSAVYLCASSLRSSGANVLTFGAGSRLTVL.

The gene calls are TRBV2 and TRBJ2-1; weak D call: TRBD2 (5 bases). The CDR3 extends over 19 amino acids. Germline loops: CDR1 SNHLY, CDR2 FYNNEI. V lost 2 bases and J lost 4, with 24 bases in between. As DNA, the CDR3 is TGTGCCAGCAGTGAAATAGTTGCGGCTAGCCTGTTTTCTTACAATGAGCAGTTCTTC. It codes for CASSEIVAASLFSYNEQFF.

V gene TRBV11-3 combines with J gene TRBJ2-7; D may be TRBD2 (6 bases). From germline, CDR1 is SGHNT and CDR2 YENEEA. Trimming removed 9 bases at V and 0 bases at J, with 18 bases between. The CDR3 extends over 15 amino acids. The CDR3 protein is CASAKGAGSSYEQYF. CDR3 DNA sequence: TGTGCCAGTGCCAAGGGTGCCGGGAGCTCCTACGAGCAGTACTTC.

There are a few counts of this clonotype. This chain uses TRBV20-1 with TRBJ2-3; D remains unclear. Germline assignment: CDR1 DFQATT and CDR2 SNEGSKA (reference sequence). The germline V and J ends were trimmed by 5 bases and 2 bases, with 14 bases remaining between them. The CDR3 runs to 14 residues. The CDR3 loop is CSALRGRPTDTQYF. Here the CDR3 DNA reads TGCAGTGCTCTCCGTGGCCGTCCCACAGATACGCAGTATTTT.

The table lists this clonotype with a few counts. The CDR3 bases are TGTGCCAGCAGCTCGACAGGCGGGATCGAGCAGTACTTC. Its protein is CASSSTGGIEQYF. The chain carries TRBV5-6 and TRBJ2-7; D tentatively fits TRBD1 or TRBD2 (6 bases each). The germline gives CDR1 SGHDT, CDR2 YYEEEE. Trimming took 3 bases from V and 6 from J, leaving 13 bases between them. This CDR3 comprises 13 residues.

The rearrangement links TRBV7-6 to TRBJ2-1, with D possibly being TRBD2 (6 bases). Germline values: CDR1 SGHVS, CDR2 FNYEAQ. The CDR3 covers 13 residues. Trimming removed 0 bases from V and 11 bases from J, with 11 bases in between. This chain's CDR3 is CASSLAGGNKQFF. CDR3 nucleotide sequence: TGTGCCAGCAGCTTAGCTGGGGGGAATAAGCAGTTCTTC.

The chain employs TRBV14 and TRBJ2-1; D not resolved. Per the germline V gene, CDR1 is SGHDN and CDR2 is FVKESK. The V and J ends lost 2 bases and 8 bases respectively, with 13 bases between them. There are 14 residues in the CDR3. This CDR3 reads CASSQFLLQYEQFF. The CDR3 DNA reads as TGTGCCAGCAGCCAATTCCTCCTTCAGTATGAGCAGTTCTTC.

V usage is TRBV6-5 and J usage is TRBJ2-6; tentatively, D is TRBD2 (6 bases). With 11 bases removed from V and 2 bases from J, the gap between germline ends came to 22 bases. Germline loops: CDR1 MNHEY, CDR2 SVGAGI. The CDR3 loop spans 17 amino acids. The CDR3 DNA sequence: TGTGCCGCCGGGGGACCAAGGATCATAGCTGGGGCCAACGTCCTGACTTTC. This gives the protein CAAGGPRIIAGANVLTF.

The table lists this clonotype with a few counts. The chain uses TRBV7-2 and TRBJ2-6, with D unresolved. Trimming removed 1 base at V and 3 bases at J, with 1 base between. The CDR3 totals 13 residues. Germline V gene data show CDR1 as SGHTA and CDR2 as FQGNSA. The CDR3 protein is CASSLGGANVLTF. The CDR3 nucleotides are TGTGCCAGCAGCTTAGGTGGGGCCAACGTCCTGACTTTC.

The V call is TRBV10-2, the J call TRBJ2-7; D unresolved. V was cut by 4 bases and J by 4 bases, with 11 bases left in between. This CDR3 is 13 amino acids long. CDR1 is WSHSY and CDR2 is SAAADI in the germline V gene. The DNA of the CDR3 is TGCGCCAGCAGTGGGGTGCCAGGATACGAGCAGTACTTC. Translated: CASSGVPGYEQYF.

The V call is TRBV5-4, the J call TRBJ2-1; D ambiguous. Deletions cut 2 bases from V and 0 bases from J, with 9 bases between. CDR3 length: 15 residues. Per the germline V gene, CDR1 is SGHNT and CDR2 is YYREEE (reference sequence). CDR3 sequence: CASSFNGHSYNEQFF. CDR3 nucleotide sequence: TGTGCCAGCAGCTTTAACGGCCACTCCTACAATGAGCAGTTCTTC.

This chain uses TRBV19 with TRBJ2-6; D not resolved. Trimming pared 0 bases from V and 0 bases from J, leaving 3 bases between. Per germline, CDR1 LNHDA and CDR2 SQIVND (reference sequence). CDR3 length equals 15 residues. CDR3 sequence: CASSIEVSGANVLTF. The CDR3 coding sequence is TGTGCCAGTAGTATAGAGGTCTCTGGGGCCAACGTCCTGACTTTC.

This rearrangement joins TRBV29-1 to TRBJ2-7, with D maybe TRBD1 (6 bases). Germline-derived CDR1 and CDR2 are SQVTM and ANQGSEA. The V end lost 6 bases, the J end lost 3 bases, and 12 bases lay between the germline ends. CDR3 length equals 12 residues. The CDR3: CSVGWTVYEQYF. Written as DNA, the CDR3 is TGCAGCGTCGGTTGGACAGTCTACGAGCAGTACTTC.

The chain carries TRBV24-1 and TRBJ2-1; 13 bases are shared with TRBD2. CDR1 and CDR2 from the germline V gene are KGHDR and SFDVKD. The ends lost 2 bases at V and 6 bases at J; junction bases unmatched: 3. The CDR3 consists of 16 residues. The CDR3 DNA follows: TGTGCCACCAGTGATTCGGGGACTAGCGGGGCCAATGAGCAGTTCTTC. Residues: CATSDSGTSGANEQFF.

This clonotype appeared a few times. This rearrangement joins TRBV12-3 or TRBV12-4 to TRBJ1-2; D not resolved. V was pared by 2 bases and J by 1 base, with 2 bases between. The CDR3 is 12 residues long. CDR3 in amino acids: CASSLLNYGYTF. The CDR3 coding sequence is TGTGCCAGCAGTTTACTTAACTATGGCTACACCTTC.

The chain links TRBV18 to TRBJ1-5, with TRBD1 matching over 10 bases. Trimming took 5 bases from V and 6 from J; bases not matched to a gene: 4. The V gene's germline CDR1 is KGHSH and CDR2 LQKENI. There are 14 residues in the CDR3. The CDR3 DNA follows: TGTGCCAGCTCAGAGACAGGGGGCGTTCAGCCCCAGCATTTT. Translated, it gives CASSETGGVQPQHF.

V usage is TRBV4-3 and J usage is TRBJ2-3; 16 bases match TRBD2. Per the germline V gene, CDR1 is LGHNA and CDR2 is YSLEER. The CDR3 loop spans 20 amino acids. The V gene end was trimmed by 2 bases and the J gene end by 5 bases; junction bases not matched to a gene: 13. CDR3 DNA: TGCGCCAGCAGCCAAAAATCACCGGGACTAGCGGGAGGGCCCGGAGATACGCAGTATTTT. Its translation: CASSQKSPGLAGGPGDTQYF.

This clonotype was seen a handful of times. This sequence joins TRBV7-8 and TRBJ2-3; D possibly corresponds to TRBD2 (6 bases). Trimming took 3 bases from V and 6 from J, leaving 16 bases between them. This CDR3 is built from 15 residues. CDR1 is SGHVS, CDR2 FQNEAQ, per germline. CDR3 bases: TGTGCCAGCAGCTTTACGGGACTCCCTTCGGATACGCAGTATTTT. Translated: CASSFTGLPSDTQYF.

This clonotype came up once. CDR3 bases: TGTGCCACTTCGACCGCAGAGACGGGAGTGGTCGAGGGAGATACGCAGTATTTT. It specifies CATSTAETGVVEGDTQYF. The chain combines TRBV24-1 with TRBJ2-3; D perhaps matches TRBD2 (6 bases). V lost 10 bases to trimming and J lost 5 bases, with 30 bases between them. CDR1 is KGHDR and CDR2 is SFDVKD in the germline V gene. The CDR3 extends over 18 amino acids.

The rearrangement links TRBV20-1 to TRBJ2-1; 10 bases fit TRBD2. V lost 5 bases, J lost 2 bases, and 6 bases stayed unmatched. CDR1 is DFQATT and CDR2 is SNEGSKA in the germline V gene (reference sequence). The CDR3 contains 15 residues. CDR3 coding DNA: TGCAGTGCTTCCAGGACTAGCGGCGCCTACAATGAGCAGTTCTTC. It translates to CSASRTSGAYNEQFF.

The chain combines TRBV6-2 or TRBV6-3 with TRBJ2-6; D is ambiguous. Trimming shortened V by 2 bases and J by 1 base, and 6 bases separated the two germline ends. This CDR3 is 15 amino acids long. The V gene's germline CDR1 is MNHEY and CDR2 SVGEGT. CDR3 DNA sequence: TGTGCCAGCAGTTACGGGTATTCTGGGGCCAACGTCCTGACTTTC. Encoded protein: CASSYGYSGANVLTF.

The chain recombines TRBV3-1 with TRBJ2-3; D call uncertain. The germline CDR1 and CDR2 sequences are LGHDT and YNNKEL (reference sequence). The CDR3 spans 13 residues. V lost 3 bases, J lost 12 bases, and 16 bases lay in between. The CDR3 sequence: CASSQGPTRLQYF. The CDR3 DNA follows: TGTGCCAGCAGCCAGGGCCCGACCCGGCTTCAGTATTTT.

V gene TRBV6-2 or TRBV6-3 combines with J gene TRBJ2-1; TRBD2 aligns across 9 bases. The junction had 7 bases not matched to a gene; V was cut back by 4 bases and J by 6 bases. CDR1 and CDR2 from the germline V gene are MNHEY and SVGEGT. The CDR3 covers 15 residues. The CDR3 DNA reads as TGTGCCAGCAGTTTAAGAAGACTAGCGGTCAATGAGCAGTTCTTC. Amino acids: CASSLRRLAVNEQFF.

This rearrangement joins TRBV18 to TRBJ2-1; D is unresolved. There are 14 residues in the CDR3. V was cut by 2 bases and J by 9 bases, with 14 bases left in between. Looked up from germline, CDR1 is KGHSH and CDR2 is LQKENI. As DNA, the CDR3 is TGTGCCAGCTCACCATCGATCAGGAGCAGTGAGCAGTTCTTC. This sequence encodes CASSPSIRSSEQFF.

This clonotype was seen a handful of times. The chain couples TRBV2 to TRBJ2-2; D is undetermined. There are 13 residues in the CDR3. V was cut by 0 bases and J by 4 bases, with 3 bases left in between. CDR1 is SNHLY and CDR2 is FYNNEI in the germline V gene. The DNA of the CDR3 is TGTGCCAGCAGTGAAGCGTTCACCGGGGAGCTGTTTTTT. Translating gives CASSEAFTGELFF.

This chain connects TRBV18 to TRBJ2-1; 7 nucleotides line up with TRBD2. The CDR3 loop spans 16 amino acids. CDR1 KGHSH and CDR2 LQKENI come from the germline V gene. Trimming cost V 0 bases and J 1 base; bases outside gene matches: 3. The CDR3 DNA reads TGTGCCAGCTCACCACCGGGGGGGTCTTCCTACAATGAGCAGTTCTTC. It translates to CASSPPGGSSYNEQFF.

V is TRBV6-2 or TRBV6-3 and J is TRBJ2-2, with D tentatively TRBD2 (5 bases). The CDR3 runs to 15 residues. From germline, CDR1 is MNHEY and CDR2 SVGEGT. Deletions cut 7 bases from V and 6 bases from J, with 18 bases between. DNA for the CDR3: TGTGCCAGCACGCTGAAGAGGGCTGGGTCCGGGGAGCTGTTTTTT. This codes for CASTLKRAGSGELFF.